This T cell receptor beta chain was sequenced for a study of blood T cell repertoires in COVID-19. At the level of the study: The origin of the acute and convalescent COVID-19 samples was the United States, Italy and Spain.

Trimming shortened V by 6 bases and J by 3 bases, and 11 bases separated the two germline ends. Germline assignment: CDR1 MNHEY and CDR2 SVGAGI. The CDR3 consists of 14 residues. Participant ages covered roughly 18 to 89 years across about 22 US areas. Assignment of participants to cohorts was predicated upon participant-reported clinical history. As originally analysed: Reference gene primers were amplified, and this amplification served to estimate nucleated cell counts. Some clones are missing from TCRdb's copy, which holds only in-frame ones; the method was immunoSEQ multiplex PCR. That table supplies the V and J calls and clone size; D and trimming were determined from the DNA. The table lists about 200,000 clones, roughly 86% of them singletons.

The sequence came from a woman in her twenties or thirties with acute COVID-19. The chain has TRBV6-5 and TRBJ2-2, with D possibly being TRBD1 (6 bases). Sequencing was done on a sample of PBMCs or T cells enriched from blood (not recorded which). The CDR3 protein is CASSQAGDTGELFF. The CDR3 DNA follows: TGTGCCAGCAGCCAGGCAGGGGACACCGGGGAGCTGTTTTTT.